Listed below are T cell receptor beta chains from one sample, sequenced in a study of blood T cell repertoires in COVID-19. Here immunoSEQ multiplex PCR was the method, and the copy in TCRdb shows in-frame clones only, minus some. The sample comprises approximately 150,000 clones, around four fifths of which are singletons, and 2.4% rests with the top ten. Sequenced sample: PBMCs or T cells enriched from blood (not recorded which). The receptors come from a man aged 40-50 years with acute COVID-19. The CDR3 runs from the conserved cysteine through the conserved F or W. D genes are given only for firm matches. Size is stated for part of the rows, as once, few or many counts, or as a class when the clone is expanded.

d_gene,j_gene,len,abundance,v_gene,CDR3aa,CDR3nt
-,TRBJ2-7,14,-,TRBV30,CAWSPGTLSYEQYF,TGTGCCTGGAGTCCCGGGACATTATCCTACGAGCAGTACTTC
-,TRBJ1-5,13,-,TRBV5-1,CASSPSGVQPQHF,TGCGCCAGCAGCCCAAGCGGGGTTCAGCCCCAGCATTTT
-,TRBJ2-6,16,once,TRBV6-5,CASSSPQESGANVLTF,TGTGCCAGCAGTTCCCCACAGGAGTCTGGGGCCAACGTCCTGACTTTC
-,TRBJ1-3,14,-,TRBV7-6,CASSLQRGGPRIYF,TGTGCCAGCAGCTTACAAAGGGGAGGTCCCAGGATATATTTT
TRBD1,TRBJ1-1,14,-,TRBV5-4,CASSLEGQGRGAFF,TGTGCCAGCAGCTTGGAAGGACAGGGGAGGGGAGCTTTCTTT
TRBD1,TRBJ1-2,15,-,TRBV19,CASSADDRGGYGYTF,TGTGCCAGTAGTGCAGATGACAGGGGCGGCTATGGCTACACCTTC
-,TRBJ1-6,15,-,TRBV19,CASSWGTGQGSPLHF,TGTGCCAGTAGCTGGGGCACAGGGCAGGGTTCACCCCTCCACTTT
TRBD1,TRBJ1-2,14,-,TRBV7-9,CASSLGTGESGYTF,TGTGCCAGCAGCTTGGGAACAGGGGAAAGTGGCTACACCTTC
-,TRBJ1-1,15,-,TRBV3-1/TRBV3-2,CASSPPSREGTEAFF,TGTGCCAGCAGCCCTCCCTCCCGGGAGGGGACTGAAGCTTTCTTT
-,TRBJ1-6,13,-,TRBV11-2,CASRSRVNSPLHF,TGTGCCAGCAGATCCAGGGTTAATTCACCCCTCCACTTT
-,TRBJ2-7,14,-,TRBV5-6,CASSDRTASYEQYF,TGTGCCAGCAGCGACCGGACAGCCTCCTACGAGCAGTACTTC
TRBD1,TRBJ1-1,16,-,TRBV19,CASSIDPGTGNTEAFF,TGTGCCAGTAGTATAGACCCTGGGACAGGGAACACTGAAGCTTTCTTT
TRBD1,TRBJ2-7,13,-,TRBV29-1,CSVEKGARYEQYF,TGCAGCGTTGAGAAGGGGGCGCGGTACGAGCAGTACTTC
TRBD1,TRBJ1-2,13,-,TRBV3-1/TRBV3-2,CASSPDRGAGYTF,TGTGCCAGCAGCCCGGACAGGGGGGCTGGCTACACCTTC
-,TRBJ1-2,11,-,TRBV6-5,CASSPGLGYTF,TGTGCCAGCAGTCCGGGTCTTGGCTACACCTTC
-,TRBJ1-2,13,-,TRBV27,CASRRGTGNGYTF,TGTGCCAGCAGGAGGGGAACAGGGAATGGCTACACCTTC
-,TRBJ1-2,13,few,TRBV3-1/TRBV3-2,CASSPTRGSGYTF,TGTGCCAGCAGCCCGACCAGGGGATCCGGCTACACCTTC
-,TRBJ1-6,13,-,TRBV7-9,CASSPRDFGALHF,TGTGCCAGCAGCCCCCGGGATTTTGGGGCCCTCCACTTT
TRBD2,TRBJ2-1,17,-,TRBV6-6,CASSRSVGERGGNEQFF,TGTGCCAGCAGCCGATCAGTAGGGGAGCGGGGGGGCAATGAGCAGTTCTTC
TRBD1,TRBJ1-2,18,few,TRBV6-4,CASSHSSGTGDFGYGYTF,TGTGCCAGCAGTCATAGTAGCGGGACAGGGGATTTTGGCTATGGCTACACCTTC
TRBD2,TRBJ2-3,15,-,TRBV7-6,CASSLAGTSADTQYF,TGTGCCAGCAGCTTAGCAGGGACTAGCGCAGATACGCAGTATTTT
-,TRBJ1-1,14,-,TRBV3-1/TRBV3-2,CASSQDSNTWEAFF,TGTGCCAGCAGCCAAGATTCGAACACTTGGGAGGCTTTCTTT
TRBD1,TRBJ2-7,16,-,TRBV5-1,CASTRDRGTTPYEQYF,TGCGCCAGCACCAGAGACAGGGGAACGACCCCCTACGAGCAGTACTTC
-,TRBJ1-2,12,-,TRBV6-5,CASRGGGYGYTF,TGTGCCAGCAGAGGGGGGGGATATGGCTACACCTTC
-,TRBJ2-1,15,-,TRBV30,CAWSVQLDQNNEQFF,TGTGCCTGGAGTGTACAACTAGATCAGAACAATGAGCAGTTCTTC
-,TRBJ1-5,13,-,TRBV2,CASSGDSGQPQHF,TGTGCCAGCAGCGGGGACTCAGGTCAGCCCCAGCATTTT
TRBD1,TRBJ2-7,14,-,TRBV28,CASSSGQGTDEQYF,TGTGCCAGCAGTTCGGGACAGGGGACCGACGAGCAGTACTTC
-,TRBJ2-1,16,-,TRBV2,CASSAQIAEGMNEQFF,TGTGCCAGCAGTGCGCAGATAGCGGAAGGAATGAATGAGCAGTTCTTC
TRBD1,TRBJ2-7,14,-,TRBV6-5,CASSYSGQDDEQYF,TGTGCCAGCAGTTACTCGGGACAGGACGACGAGCAGTACTTC
TRBD1,TRBJ2-7,14,-,TRBV2,CASRGTGAPYEQYF,TGTGCCAGCAGGGGGACAGGGGCACCCTACGAGCAGTACTTC
TRBD1,TRBJ1-1,16,-,TRBV11-1,CASSLSEDRGLTEAFF,TGTGCCAGCAGCTTATCCGAGGACAGGGGGCTCACTGAAGCTTTCTTT
-,TRBJ1-1,13,-,TRBV5-1,CASSLVTGTEAFF,TGCGCCAGCAGCTTGGTCACAGGGACTGAAGCTTTCTTT
-,TRBJ2-5,14,-,TRBV18,CASSPDGTGETQYF,TGTGCCAGCTCACCGGACGGTACGGGGGAGACCCAGTACTTC
TRBD1,TRBJ2-7,13,-,TRBV19,CASRGTGLYEQYF,TGTGCCAGTAGAGGGACAGGGCTGTACGAGCAGTACTTC
-,TRBJ1-1,19,once,TRBV28,CASSLYINPSGGMNTEAFF,TGTGCCAGCAGTTTATATATTAACCCCTCGGGGGGCATGAACACTGAAGCTTTCTTT
TRBD1,TRBJ1-1,14,-,TRBV3-1/TRBV3-2,CASSHIDRGPEAFF,TGTGCCAGCAGCCATATAGACAGGGGACCTGAAGCTTTCTTT
-,TRBJ2-3,14,-,TRBV4-2,CASSQWGGTDTQYF,TGTGCCAGCAGCCAATGGGGGGGCACAGATACGCAGTATTTT
TRBD1,TRBJ2-5,15,-,TRBV6-5,CASSSFDRGLETQYF,TGTGCCAGCAGTTCTTTCGACAGGGGGCTTGAGACCCAGTACTTC
TRBD2,TRBJ2-5,18,-,TRBV3-1/TRBV3-2,CASSQVMAAGGPSETQYF,TGTGCCAGCAGCCAAGTCATGGCGGCGGGAGGGCCCTCGGAGACCCAGTACTTC
TRBD1,TRBJ2-2,16,-,TRBV6-5,CASSYSGQVITGELFF,TGTGCCAGCAGTTACTCGGGACAGGTTATCACCGGGGAGCTGTTTTTT
-,TRBJ2-7,15,-,TRBV2,CALTETERSSYEQYF,TGTGCCCTAACCGAGACCGAGAGGAGCTCCTACGAGCAGTACTTC
-,TRBJ2-7,13,-,TRBV18,CASSPQDSNEQYF,TGTGCCAGCTCACCACAGGACAGTAACGAGCAGTACTTC
TRBD1,TRBJ1-5,14,-,TRBV28,CASIRGQGAEPQHF,TGTGCCAGCATTCGGGGACAGGGGGCAGAGCCCCAGCATTTT
TRBD1,TRBJ2-1,12,-,TRBV13,CASSTGGNEQFF,TGTGCCAGCAGCACAGGGGGCAATGAGCAGTTCTTC
-,TRBJ1-1,14,-,TRBV30,CAWSVLSLNTEAFF,TGTGCCTGGAGTGTACTCTCGTTGAACACTGAAGCTTTCTTT
-,TRBJ1-6,14,once,TRBV28,CASSPSGSNSPLHF,TGTGCCAGCAGTCCCTCGGGATCCAATTCACCCCTCCACTTT
-,TRBJ2-1,14,-,TRBV29-1,CSAHTGVNYNEQFF,TGCAGCGCCCATACGGGAGTCAACTACAATGAGCAGTTCTTC